This passage covers 23 T cell receptor beta chains from one sample sequenced in a study of cytomegalovirus exposure and HLA in healthy donors. PCR was performed using 60 Vbeta and 13 Jbeta primers. Sequencing was performed with immunoSEQ multiplex PCR; in TCRdb, only in-frame clones are kept and a portion is missing. The specimen's table records roughly 77,000 clones. The sequenced sample consisted of PBMCs. The receptors come from a female donor in good health and CMV-seropositive.

This chain links TRBV4-1 with TRBJ1-4; D unclear. Trimming took 2 bases from V and 0 from J, leaving 10 bases between them. The CDR3 contains 16 residues. Germline CDR1 is MGHRA and CDR2 is YSYEKL. In nucleotides, the CDR3 is TGCGCCAGCAGCCAACTAAACTTTGCAACTAATGAAAAACTGTTTTTT. Its translation is CASSQLNFATNEKLFF.

The chain joins TRBV9 to TRBJ2-7; 8 bases are a match to TRBD2. Germline CDR1 is SGDLS and CDR2 is YYNGEE. The CDR3 consists of 14 residues. Trimming removed 4 bases from V and 5 bases from J; junction bases left unmatched: 8. CDR3 nucleotide sequence: TGTGCCAGCAGCCCGACCAGCGGGAGTAACGAGCAGTACTTC. It encodes CASSPTSGSNEQYF.

The CDR3: CASSTNRGPREQYF. The DNA for the CDR3 is TGTGCCAGCAGTACTAACAGGGGGCCTAGGGAGCAGTACTTC. This chain connects TRBV6-5 to TRBJ2-7, with TRBD1 matching 9 bases. Germline loops: CDR1 MNHEY, CDR2 SVGAGI. V trimming: 5 bases; J trimming: 7 bases; junction bases outside the gene matches: 9. This CDR3 contains 14 residues.

V gene TRBV4-1 combines with J gene TRBJ2-3, with 8 bases fitting TRBD2. V dropped 3 bases and J dropped 5; count of bases not matched to a gene: 13. This CDR3 contains 17 residues. Germline-derived CDR1 and CDR2 are MGHRA and YSYEKL. For the CDR3, the DNA is TGCGCCAGCAGCCACCCTCCGAGAAGCGGGAGTAAAGATACGCAGTATTTT. It codes for CASSHPPRSGSKDTQYF.

This chain links TRBV7-3 with TRBJ2-6, with no clear D. CDR1 and CDR2 (germline): SGHTA, FQGTGA. With 4 bases removed from V and 0 bases from J, the gap between germline ends came to 7 bases. The CDR3 extends over 15 amino acids. The DNA of the CDR3 is TGTGCCAGCAGCTCGCCCAGCTCTGGGGCCAACGTCCTGACTTTC. It is translated as CASSSPSSGANVLTF.

This chain joins TRBV29-1 and TRBJ1-1, with unresolved D. With 7 bases removed from V and 5 bases from J, the gap between germline ends came to 17 bases. Germline CDR1 and CDR2: SQVTM and ANQGSEA. This CDR3 is built from 13 residues. CDR3 coding DNA: TGCAGCGGCCGAGTCGGGGTAGGGACTGAAGCTTTCTTT. Its protein product is CSGRVGVGTEAFF.

CDR3 nucleotide sequence: TGTGCCAGCTCCCGACAGTCTAACTATGGCTACACCTTC. Its protein is CASSRQSNYGYTF. This rearrangement joins TRBV18 to TRBJ1-2; tentatively, D is TRBD1 (5 bases). V lost 6 bases and J 0 bases, leaving 8 bases between the germline ends. Germline CDR1 is KGHSH and CDR2 is LQKENI. The CDR3 has 13 residues.

For the CDR3, the DNA is TGTGCCAGCAGCCCAAGCGCGCCCGAGCAGTACTTC. It encodes CASSPSAPEQYF. The chain is built from TRBV7-9 and TRBJ2-7; no clear D. V gave up 5 bases and J gave up 6 bases, with 11 bases separating them. From germline, CDR1 is SEHNR and CDR2 FQNEAQ (reference sequence). The length of the CDR3 is 12 residues.

This chain links TRBV5-4 with TRBJ2-3; TRBD2 might be the D (5 bases). Trimming removed 5 bases from V and 8 bases from J, with 15 bases in between. Germline V gives CDR1 SGHNT, CDR2 YYREEE (reference sequence). The CDR3 has 13 residues. CDR3 loop: CASSQFSGSTQYF. CDR3 nucleotides: TGTGCCAGCAGTCAATTCTCGGGGAGTACGCAGTATTTT.

The rearrangement uses TRBV18 and TRBJ1-4; 9 bases agree with TRBD1. Germline loops: CDR1 KGHSH, CDR2 LQKENI. The CDR3 spans 14 residues. V lost 8 bases, J lost 6 bases, and 7 bases stayed unmatched. CDR3 in amino acids: CASQQGAADEKLFF. CDR3 nucleotides: TGTGCCAGCCAACAGGGGGCGGCAGATGAAAAACTGTTTTTT.

The rearrangement joins TRBV5-1 to TRBJ2-7; D is perhaps TRBD1 (5 bases). CDR3 length equals 15 residues. The germline gives CDR1 SGHRS, CDR2 YFSETQ. The V gene lost 0 bases and the J gene lost 4 bases, with 14 bases spanning the gap. CDR3 sequence reads: CASSLVTGYFYEQYF. The CDR3 DNA is TGCGCCAGCAGCTTGGTAACAGGTTACTTTTACGAGCAGTACTTC.

The chain uses TRBV4-1 and TRBJ1-1; D might be TRBD1 (5 bases). Deletions cut 6 bases from V and 1 base from J, with 15 bases between. Germline V gene lookup returns CDR1 MGHRA and CDR2 YSYEKL. CDR3 length equals 15 residues. This CDR3 is CASSRFSQGNTEAFF. CDR3 nucleotide sequence: TGCGCCAGCAGTCGATTTAGCCAGGGGAACACTGAAGCTTTCTTT.

The chain recombines TRBV5-1 with TRBJ2-1; 8 bases agree with TRBD1. The CDR3 sequence is 15 residues long. Germline values: CDR1 SGHRS, CDR2 YFSETQ. The V gene end was trimmed by 3 bases and the J gene end by 5 bases; junction bases not matched to a gene: 7. The CDR3 sequence: CASSSPGQANNEQFF. The CDR3 coding sequence is TGCGCCAGCAGCTCCCCGGGACAGGCCAACAATGAGCAGTTCTTC.

The chain has TRBV28 and TRBJ2-7, with TRBD2 matching 10 bases. This CDR3 spans 15 amino acids. J was trimmed by 6 bases and V by 2 bases; bases with no gene match: 7. CDR1 and CDR2 (germline): MDHEN, SYDVKM. CDR3 region: CASSLSVAGGPEQYF. CDR3 sequence (DNA): TGTGCCAGCAGTTTAAGCGTAGCGGGAGGCCCCGAGCAGTACTTC.

The chain couples TRBV18 to TRBJ1-5, with TRBD1 identical over 9 bases. The germline V gene has CDR1 KGHSH and CDR2 LQKENI. V was pared by 2 bases and J by 3 bases, with 5 bases of the junction left unmatched. The CDR3 loop spans 16 amino acids. The CDR3 bases are TGTGCCAGCTCACCATTCGGACAGGGGAACAATCAGCCCCAGCATTTT. This translates into CASSPFGQGNNQPQHF.

This chain links TRBV6-4 with TRBJ1-5; D perhaps matches TRBD1 (5 bases). The CDR3 length is 13 residues. The germline V and J ends were trimmed by 7 bases and 6 bases, with 13 bases remaining between them. The germline V gene has CDR1 MRHNA and CDR2 SNTAGT. Here the CDR3 DNA reads TGTGCCAGCAATTCAGGGTGGGGTCAGCCCCAGCATTTT. Amino acids: CASNSGWGQPQHF.

V usage is TRBV2 and J usage is TRBJ2-5; D is uncertain. In germline, CDR1 is SNHLY, CDR2 FYNNEI. The CDR3 sequence is 12 residues long. Trimming stripped 11 bases from V and 2 bases from J, with 12 bases between. The CDR3 DNA is TGTGCCTCCACGTCGGTACAAGAGACCCAGTACTTC. This gives the protein CASTSVQETQYF.

The chain couples TRBV19 to TRBJ1-4; D possibly corresponds to TRBD1 (5 bases). V lost 4 bases and J 3 bases, leaving 9 bases between the germline ends. The CDR3 is 14 residues long. Germline CDR1 is LNHDA and CDR2 is SQIVND (reference sequence). The CDR3 sequence is CASSKGRPNEKLFF. DNA of the CDR3: TGTGCCAGTAGTAAGGGGCGGCCTAATGAAAAACTGTTTTTT. The variable domain in full, completed from reference TRBV19 and TRBJ1-4, reads DGGITQSPKYLFRKEGQNVTLSCEQNLNHDAMYWYRQDPGQGLRLIYYSQIVNDFQKGDIAEGYSVSREKKESFPLTVTSAQKNPTAFYLCASSKGRPNEKLFFGSGTQLSVL.

The V and J genes are TRBV2 and TRBJ2-2, with 13 bases fitting TRBD2. J lost 5 bases, V lost 6 bases, and 6 bases had no gene match. Per germline, CDR1 SNHLY and CDR2 FYNNEI. This CDR3 spans 16 amino acids. The CDR3 DNA follows: TGTGCCAGCAGGAGAGAGGGACTAGCGGGGACCGGGGAGCTGTTTTTT. This translates into CASRREGLAGTGELFF.

This chain joins TRBV4-3 and TRBJ1-4; D perhaps matches TRBD1 (5 bases). This CDR3 is built from 14 residues. V dropped 1 base and J dropped 8 bases, with 11 bases sitting between them. Looked up from germline, CDR1 is LGHNA and CDR2 is YSLEER. CDR3 sequence: CASSQARVGEKLFF. CDR3 DNA: TGCGCCAGCAGCCAAGCCAGGGTAGGGGAAAAACTGTTTTTT.

V and J are TRBV6-5 and TRBJ2-5; D is possibly TRBD1 (5 bases). This CDR3 comprises 14 residues. With 4 bases removed from V and 2 bases from J, the gap between germline ends came to 11 bases. Germline V gives CDR1 MNHEY, CDR2 SVGAGI. The CDR3 spells CASSFRQRQETQYF. CDR3 sequence (DNA): TGTGCCAGCAGTTTCCGACAGAGACAAGAGACCCAGTACTTC.

The V and J genes are TRBV7-2 and TRBJ2-7, with D possibly matching TRBD2 (5 bases). This CDR3 comprises 14 residues. V dropped 1 base and J dropped 4 bases, with 11 bases sitting between them. The germline V gene has CDR1 SGHTA and CDR2 FQGNSA. This CDR3 is CASSLVSSSYEQYF. CDR3 nucleotide sequence: TGTGCCAGCAGCTTAGTGTCTAGCAGTTACGAGCAGTACTTC.

The chain links TRBV7-2 to TRBJ1-2; D is unresolved. V was pared by 5 bases and J by 7 bases, with 11 bases between. Germline V lookup: CDR1 SGHTA, CDR2 FQGNSA. This CDR3 contains 12 residues. The CDR3 region has the DNA TGTGCCAGCAGCCCAGGTCTGGCTGGCTACACCTTC. This translates into CASSPGLAGYTF.